Presented here are 22 T cell receptor beta chains from one specimen sequenced in a study of T cell changes during pregnancy in multiple sclerosis. Assay: immunoSEQ multiplex PCR; the TCRdb copy retains only in-frame clones and omits some. The sample lists over 75,000 clones, approximately 92% seen once, with 2% to 3% in the top ten. The starting material was peripheral blood, obtained in the first trimester of pregnancy. The receptor source for this set is a female donor with multiple sclerosis, enrolled in a pregnancy study.

This clone was observed a single time. The chain links TRBV28 to TRBJ1-2; a weak D match, TRBD1 (5 bases). Looked up from germline, CDR1 is MDHEN and CDR2 is SYDVKM. This CDR3 spans 20 amino acids. V was clipped by 3 bases and J by 1 base, with 27 bases between them. CDR3 sequence (DNA): TGTGCCAGCAGTTTTCTCCTTCGCGTCGAGAAGGACATCTATAACTATGGCTACACCTTC. Protein sequence: CASSFLLRVEKDIYNYGYTF.

V gene TRBV7-9 combines with J gene TRBJ2-7, with D perhaps TRBD2 (6 bases). Deletions cut 3 bases from V and 2 bases from J, with 8 bases between. Germline lookup yields CDR1 SEHNR and CDR2 FQNEAQ (reference sequence). The length of the CDR3 is 13 residues. CDR3 in amino acids: CASSFGSTYEQYF. The CDR3 bases are TGTGCCAGCAGCTTCGGGAGCACCTACGAGCAGTACTTC.

J is TRBJ2-1 and V is TRBV29-1; TRBD2 agrees at 9 bases. Trimming cost V 8 bases and J 4 bases; bases outside gene matches: 9. Germline V gene data show CDR1 as SQVTM and CDR2 as ANQGSEA. There are 14 residues in the CDR3. Written as DNA, the CDR3 is TGCAGCTTAACGAGACTAGCGGATTACAATGAGCAGTTCTTC. It is translated as CSLTRLADYNEQFF.

This sequence joins TRBV10-3 and TRBJ2-1; no definite D call. The germline V and J ends were trimmed by 8 bases and 5 bases, with 10 bases remaining between them. The V gene's germline CDR1 is ENHRY and CDR2 SYGVKD. The CDR3 is made up of 12 amino acids. CDR3 amino acids: CAIAGNHNEQFF. The CDR3 DNA is TGTGCCATCGCAGGCAACCACAATGAGCAGTTCTTC.

J is TRBJ2-7 and V is TRBV11-2, with TRBD1 matching 7 bases. Germline V CDR1 and CDR2: SGHAT, FQNNGV. V lost 5 bases, J lost 3 bases, and 7 bases stayed unmatched. The CDR3 sequence is 14 residues long. The CDR3 spells CASSPTGILYEQYF. The CDR3 DNA sequence: TGTGCCAGCAGCCCGACAGGGATCCTCTACGAGCAGTACTTC.

The chain carries TRBV7-9 and TRBJ2-3; D is perhaps TRBD2 (5 bases). The CDR3 has 16 residues. The germline CDR1 and CDR2 sequences are SEHNR and FQNEAQ (reference sequence). V lost 5 bases, J lost 0 bases, and 15 bases lay in between. CDR3 residues: CASSPITSISTDTQYF. For the CDR3, the DNA is TGTGCCAGCAGCCCAATCACTAGTATCAGCACAGATACGCAGTATTTT.

This clone occurred once. The chain uses TRBV28 and TRBJ2-1; 9 nucleotides match TRBD2. V lost 3 bases to trimming and J lost 8 bases; unmatched junction nucleotides: 8. The length of the CDR3 is 15 residues. Germline assignment: CDR1 MDHEN and CDR2 SYDVKM. CDR3 sequence reads: CASSFLDSGSDEQFF. The CDR3 DNA reads TGTGCCAGCAGTTTTTTGGATAGCGGGAGCGATGAGCAGTTCTTC.

This clone was seen once. The chain is built from TRBV15 and TRBJ2-5; 12 bases line up with TRBD2. Losses at the gene ends were 3 bases for V and 2 bases for J; bases not matched to a gene: 13. There are 19 residues in the CDR3. CDR1 is LNHNV, CDR2 YYDKDF, per germline (reference sequence). CDR3 in DNA: TGTGCCACCAGCAGGGGGGGAAGTCTAGCGGGAGGGCGGCAAGAGACCCAGTACTTC. Its protein is CATSRGGSLAGGRQETQYF. Using reference TRBV15 and TRBJ2-5 for the parts outside the CDR3, the full variable domain is DAMVIQNPRYQVTQFGKPVTLSCSQTLNHNVMYWYQQKSSQAPKLLFHYYDKDFNNEADTPDNFQSRRPNTSFCFLDIRSPGLGDTAMYLCATSRGGSLAGGRQETQYFGPGTRLLVL.

The chain joins TRBV7-2 to TRBJ2-7; no firm D call. Trimming stripped 3 bases from V and 0 bases from J, with 9 bases between. In germline, CDR1 is SGHTA, CDR2 FQGNSA. The CDR3 loop spans 14 amino acids. CDR3 sequence: CASSLGSFSYEQYF. CDR3 nucleotide sequence: TGTGCCAGCAGCTTGGGCAGTTTCTCCTACGAGCAGTACTTC.

This clone was seen a single time. The rearrangement uses TRBV10-3 and TRBJ2-7; D possibly corresponds to TRBD2 (6 bases). Germline V gives CDR1 ENHRY, CDR2 SYGVKD. Trimming took 3 bases from V and 5 from J, leaving 14 bases between them. This CDR3 comprises 14 residues. CDR3 DNA: TGTGCCATCAGTGATCTGGGGGGTGCGAACGAGCAGTACTTC. It yields the protein CAISDLGGANEQYF.

The chain joins TRBV27 to TRBJ2-7, with D maybe TRBD1 (6 bases). This CDR3 is 15 amino acids long. In germline, CDR1 is MNHEY, CDR2 SMNVEV (reference sequence). The V and J ends lost 0 bases and 6 bases respectively, with 15 bases between them. Here the CDR3 DNA reads TGTGCCAGCAGTTTATCGCGACAGGCACGTTTCGAGCAGTACTTC. It specifies CASSLSRQARFEQYF.

The chain is built from TRBV30 and TRBJ1-3; D perhaps matches TRBD1 (6 bases). This CDR3 spans 12 amino acids. Trimming stripped 5 bases from V and 1 base from J, with 6 bases between. Germline V CDR1 and CDR2: GTSNPN, SVGIG (reference sequence). The CDR3 here is CAWGQSGNTIYF. CDR3 nucleotide sequence: TGTGCCTGGGGACAGTCTGGAAACACCATATATTTT. The full variable domain, rest sourced from reference TRBV30 and TRBJ1-3, is SQTIHQWPATLVQPVGSPLSLECTVEGTSNPNLYWYRQAAGRGLQLLFYSVGIGQISSEVPQNLSASRPQDRQFILSSKKLLLSDSGFYLCAWGQSGNTIYFGEGSWLTVV.

The chain links TRBV7-9 to TRBJ2-1, with D perhaps given as TRBD1 or TRBD2 (6 bases each). V was shortened by 5 bases and J by 0 bases, with 14 bases between the two germline ends. The CDR3 sequence is 16 residues long. Germline V gene data show CDR1 as SEHNR and CDR2 as FQNEAQ (reference sequence). CDR3 protein: CASSLGGPSSYNEQFF. CDR3 coding DNA: TGTGCCAGCAGCCTAGGGGGGCCAAGCTCCTACAATGAGCAGTTCTTC.

The chain has TRBV27 and TRBJ2-1; 9 bases line up with TRBD2. The CDR3 sequence is 14 residues long. V gave up 3 bases and J gave up 7 bases; unmatched junction bases: 4. Germline lookup yields CDR1 MNHEY and CDR2 SMNVEV (reference sequence). The CDR3 DNA is TGTGCCAGCAGTTTGCGTAGCGGGAGAAATGAGCAGTTCTTC. Translation: CASSLRSGRNEQFF.

The chain employs TRBV30 and TRBJ2-7; 8 nucleotides align to TRBD2. V lost 5 bases, J lost 4 bases, and 4 bases stayed unmatched. The CDR3 covers 12 residues. Germline V gives CDR1 GTSNPN, CDR2 SVGIG (reference sequence). CDR3 bases: TGTGCCTGGGGTGCTAGCGGGTACGAGCAGTACTTC. It yields the protein CAWGASGYEQYF.

The chain links TRBV19 to TRBJ1-5; tentatively, D is TRBD1 (6 bases). With 6 bases removed from V and 2 bases from J, the gap between germline ends came to 14 bases. Germline CDR1 and CDR2: LNHDA and SQIVND (reference sequence). This CDR3 comprises 15 residues. The CDR3 here is CASSPTGIRNQPQHF. Here the CDR3 DNA reads TGTGCCAGTAGCCCAACAGGGATTCGCAATCAGCCCCAGCATTTT.

V gene TRBV4-2 combines with J gene TRBJ2-1, with 8 nucleotides matching TRBD2. After removal of 1 base from V and 5 bases from J, the junction contained 10 bases not matched to a gene. CDR1 is LGHNA, CDR2 YNFKEQ, per germline. CDR3 length: 17 amino acids. The CDR3 DNA follows: TGTGCCAGCAGCCAAGGGGGCCGAGCGGGAGTTGACAATGAGCAGTTCTTC. Translation: CASSQGGRAGVDNEQFF.

CDR3 sequence reads: CASRTSGSITDTQYF. The CDR3 nucleotides are TGTGCCAGCCGGACTAGCGGGAGTATAACAGATACGCAGTATTTT. The J gene is TRBJ2-3, the V gene TRBV18; 13 bases are a match to TRBD2. The junction had 5 bases not matched to a gene; V was cut back by 8 bases and J by 3 bases. Germline lookup yields CDR1 KGHSH and CDR2 LQKENI. CDR3 length: 15 residues.

In nucleotides, the CDR3 is TGTGCCAGCAGTTCACAGGGGGGGTACGGCTATGGCTACACCTTC. Its protein product is CASSSQGGYGYGYTF. This chain uses TRBV6-5 with TRBJ1-2, with TRBD1 matching over 8 bases. The CDR3 loop spans 15 amino acids. The junction had 8 bases not matched to a gene; V was cut back by 4 bases and J by 4 bases. From germline, CDR1 is MNHEY and CDR2 SVGAGI.

The chain is built from TRBV7-2 and TRBJ2-5; D may be TRBD2 (7 bases). The CDR3 covers 17 residues. Germline assignment: CDR1 SGHTA and CDR2 FQGNSA. V gave up 1 base and J gave up 4 bases, with 19 bases separating them. CDR3 coding DNA: TGTGCCAGCAGCTTAGACGGGGGGCAGTGGGTAAGAGAGACCCAGTACTTC. Amino acids: CASSLDGGQWVRETQYF. Filled out from reference TRBV7-2 and TRBJ2-5, the complete variable domain reads GAGVSQSPSNKVTEKGKDVELRCDPISGHTALYWYRQSLGQGLEFLIYFQGNSAPDKSGLPSDRFSAERTGGSVSTLTIQRTQQEDSAVYLCASSLDGGQWVRETQYFGPGTRLLVL.

CDR3 region: CASSWEQGAGNGYTF. In DNA, the CDR3 is TGTGCCAGCAGTTGGGAGCAGGGGGCGGGAAATGGCTACACCTTC. This rearrangement joins TRBV6-1 to TRBJ1-2, with 8 bases fitting TRBD1. The CDR3 is 15 amino acids. Per germline, CDR1 MNHNS and CDR2 SASEGT. The V and J ends lost 5 bases and 6 bases, in that order; junction bases with no gene match: 11.

This chain links TRBV30 with TRBJ2-1, with D perhaps TRBD2 (5 bases). V was cut by 5 bases and J by 0 bases, with 8 bases left in between. The CDR3 loop spans 13 amino acids. CDR1 is GTSNPN and CDR2 is SVGIG in the germline V gene (reference sequence). CDR3 amino acids: CAWALDSYNEQFF. The CDR3 bases are TGTGCCTGGGCACTAGACTCCTACAATGAGCAGTTCTTC.